Here is one T cell receptor (beta chain) with its context. Its antigen remains unknown. This specimen belongs to a study of memory CD4+ T cells and cytomegalovirus serostatus. Findings and limits, study-wide: Each of some 67 CMV-associated TCRbeta sequences occurred in one to five individuals.

Original methodology: After removing out-of-frame reads, around 2,100,000 distinct TCRbeta sequences remained. Data came from immunoSEQ multiplex PCR; TCRdb stores just in-frame clones and leaves some out. Clonal size and the V and J genes are those of that table, whereas D and trimming came from the DNA. The repertoire has tens of thousands of clones, around 78% of them found once; the top ten carry under 1%. The sort gate was single viable CD3+CD4+CD8-CD45RO+ cells for memory CD4+ T cells. Donors' CMV status reflects serum IgG against pp150, pp28, p38, p52. Trimming stripped 4 bases from V and 1 base from J, with 15 bases between. Germline lookup yields CDR1 SGHNT and CDR2 YYREEE (reference sequence). This CDR3 is 15 amino acids long.

Sequences were obtained from memory CD4+ T cells from blood. The TCR sequence derives from an adult in good health and CMV-seronegative. The V call is TRBV5-4, the J call TRBJ2-7; a weak D match, TRBD1 (5 bases). CDR3 nucleotides: TGTGCCAGCAGCCCGGGCCCAAAGGGGTCCTACGAGCAGTACTTC. This sequence encodes CASSPGPKGSYEQYF.